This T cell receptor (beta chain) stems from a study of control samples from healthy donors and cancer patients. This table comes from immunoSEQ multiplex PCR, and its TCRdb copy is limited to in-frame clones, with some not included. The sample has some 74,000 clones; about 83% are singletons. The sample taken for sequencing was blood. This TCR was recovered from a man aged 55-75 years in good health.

This chain's CDR3 is CAWGGKGAGTDTQYF. DNA of the CDR3: TGTGCCTGGGGGGGAAAAGGCGCCGGCACAGATACGCAGTATTTT. The chain joins TRBV30 to TRBJ2-3, with D perhaps matching TRBD1 or TRBD2 (5 bases each). Germline loops: CDR1 GTSNPN, CDR2 SVGIG (reference sequence). Trimming cost V 5 bases and J 1 base, with 16 bases left between them. This CDR3 has 15 residues.